What follows describes a single TCR beta chain. What antigen it recognizes has not been identified. The junction and the germline gene differ at one end; a read error may be behind it. Graves' hyperthyroidism was defined as stable when no progression to ophthalmopathy occurred over 18 months of follow-up. Hyperthyroidism patients were aged 18 to 65 years and newly diagnosed, with disease duration of less than 2 months. Any patient with an uncontrolled infection, another autoimmune disease, pregnancy or lactation was excluded. Diagnoses were established on the basis of clinical symptoms, serum thyroxine and TRAb, thyroid ultrasound, and orbital computed tomography. PBMCs were isolated from about 10 ml of fresh peripheral blood by Ficoll-Paque density gradient centrifugation. Trizol reagent was used to extract total RNA, and RNA quality was then checked on an Agilent 2100 Bioanalyzer. Amplification of TCR beta CDR3 regions was carried out from RNA transcripts. For the first round of RT-PCR on the TCR CDR3, the HTBI primer set was used together with the Qiagen OneStep RT-PCR kit. The libraries were constructed in a second round of multiplex PCR and then size-selected and purified. Sequencing of the libraries was done on an Illumina HiSeq2000 using paired-end 100 bp reads. The authors processed their data as follows. Raw data were processed with SOAPnuke, discarding reads with adapters, uncalled bases, mean Phred below 15, or no exact constant-primer or identifier match. COPE v1.2.5 was used to merge the high-quality paired reads, and each unique nucleotide sequence was defined as a clonotype. MiTCR v1.1 was used to align the clonotypes against IMGT TRBV, TRBD and TRBJ reference segments. Only V-J combinations with frequency above 0.0001, covering about 99% of repertoires, were analysed. The TCS score was defined as F50 (clonal expansion) divided by E x V (chaos), with BLOSUM62-based TCRdist calculated between CDR3 peptides within each V-J. Welch's t-statistics and random forest reduced around 520 V-J features to fewer than 15, which were used in a naive Bayes classifier (R e1071). The raw public data were reprocessed by TCRdb itself: fastp quality trimming at Q25, MiXCR clonotype calling, in-frame beta chains only. Merged by CDR3 protein, the rows form single entries marked with the most common genes and DNA. Here the V and J calls rest on TCRdb's processing, not on the authors' analysis. For this sample the table gives hundreds of thousands of distinct CDR3 sequences, of which about 14% were detected only once. The leading ten clones occupy about 9.4% of the sample.

The sample belongs to a study of T cells in Graves' hyperthyroidism and ophthalmopathy (dated by TCRdb to the late 2010s). Concerning the study at large: Peripheral blood samples were taken at initial diagnosis, before any treatment was given. A discovery cohort of about a hundred patients, approximately 45 with Graves' ophthalmopathy and roughly 59 with stable Graves' hyperthyroidism, was used to find distinguishing TCR V-J signatures. Prospective prediction of ophthalmopathy was tested in an independent validation cohort consisting of 18 hyperthyroidism patients and around 16 patients who later progressed to ophthalmopathy. The roughly 91 discovery patients were randomly divided into training and test sets at a 7:3 ratio. In addition, the study compared T-cell repertoires in thyroid tissue and in blood from about 6 Graves' hyperthyroidism patients. Once sampling was done, hyperthyroidism patients were given methimazole at a starting dose of 30 mg daily, whereas ophthalmopathy patients were given high-dose intravenous methylprednisolone. According to the paper, TCR Vbeta CDR3 sequencing was carried out on some 130 peripheral blood samples, which came from 40 to 45 ophthalmopathy, about 75 hyperthyroidism and about 17 progressor patients.

CDR1 is given as MNHEY and CDR2 as SVGEGT, both from the germline V gene. The CDR3, cysteine through phenylalanine, is 15 amino acids long. Only the CDR3 portion is preserved as DNA: 45 bases, with reading frame beginning at the first base. The research as a whole found: Sample size was not statistically predetermined, and investigators were not blinded to group allocation. Most expanded thyroid clonotypes (frequency above 0.001) were also detected in blood, suggesting blood repertoires may reflect thyroid immune responses. Ophthalmopathy was separated from stable hyperthyroidism by a 13 V-J signature model, with approximately 90% sensitivity and about 81% specificity obtained in cross-validation and 80%/75% obtained in testing. In validation, the model predicted progression to ophthalmopathy with over 60% sensitivity and less than 80% specificity, a median of 6.5 months before onset.

The TCR comes from a woman between 18 and 30 years old with Graves' hyperthyroidism. What was sequenced was blood. The chain is made from TRBV6-2 or TRBV6-3 and TRBJ2-7; the best D guess is TRBD2, with 5 bases matching. The nucleotides are TGCGCCAGCAGCCAAGATCCAACCCCCGGGAACGAGCAGTACTTC. Its product reads: CASSQDPTPGNEQYF.